The next 17 T cell receptor beta chains were all read from a single sample in a study of T cell clones after liver transplantation (dated by TCRdb to between 2017 and 2020). Library preparation was by the immunoSEQ multiplex PCR assay. The clones in this table, taken by TCRdb from immuneACCESS, are in-frame only. Not every clone is retained; where verified, under half of the shortfall comes from an unresolved V gene, and the cause of the rest is unknown. The sample profile shows about 620 clones; under 55% of them were found once. Together, the top ten hold less than 35% of the sample. No antigen has been identified for these receptors. Proliferating CFSE-low cells from the MLR were sequenced to define alloreactive TCRbeta sequences. Source material: CD4+ T cells from cultured PBMCs. The receptor set was obtained from a human patient who received a liver transplant. After a transplant, some T cells may be of graft donor origin.

This clone has only a few counts. This sequence joins TRBV18 and TRBJ2-1; D remains unclear. The CDR3 runs 17 residues. The V gene lost 0 bases and the J gene lost 0 bases, with 12 bases spanning the gap. Germline loops: CDR1 KGHSH, CDR2 LQKENI. CDR3 loop: CASSPPRAGRSYNEQFF. The CDR3 DNA sequence: TGTGCCAGCTCACCACCTCGTGCAGGCCGCTCCTACAATGAGCAGTTCTTC.

The chain joins TRBV6-8 to TRBJ1-2; D is unclear. Between the trimmed V and J ends, which lost 7 bases and 8 bases, there was a span of 14 bases. This CDR3 contains 12 residues. Germline loops: CDR1 MNHGY, CDR2 SAAAGT. The CDR3 protein is CASNVGREGYTF. DNA for the CDR3: TGTGCCAGCAACGTGGGGAGGGAAGGCTACACCTTC.

Regarding this clone: In the same sample, other DNA sequences code for this CDR3. V gene TRBV9 combines with J gene TRBJ1-4; 7 nucleotides match TRBD1. J was trimmed by 5 bases and V by 0 bases; bases with no gene match: 7. The CDR3 totals 16 residues. The V gene's germline CDR1 is SGDLS and CDR2 YYNGEE. CDR3 DNA sequence: TGTGCCAGCAGCGTAGGGCAGGGGGGAGGAAATGAAAAACTGTTTTTT. Translating gives CASSVGQGGGNEKLFF.

There are a few counts of this clone. The DNA of the CDR3 is TGTGCCATCAGTACAGGGGAGGATGGCTACACCTTC. This translates into CAISTGEDGYTF. The chain carries TRBV10-3 and TRBJ1-2, with 7 bases that match TRBD1. V lost 5 bases and J lost 6; bases outside the gene matches: 3. The CDR3 has 12 amino acids. CDR1 ENHRY and CDR2 SYGVKD come from the germline V gene.

This clone was counted a single time. V is TRBV18 and J is TRBJ1-2; 9 bases line up with TRBD1. The CDR3 extends over 16 amino acids. Germline V CDR1 and CDR2: KGHSH, LQKENI. V dropped 3 bases and J dropped 0; count of bases not matched to a gene: 5. The CDR3 reads CASSPGQGVTNYGYTF. The DNA of the CDR3 is TGTGCCAGCTCACCGGGACAGGGAGTCACTAACTATGGCTACACCTTC.

In DNA, the CDR3 is TGCGCCAGCAGCCAATCTGGACAGGGGACAAAGATCAGTGAAGCTTTCTTT. As protein: CASSQSGQGTKISEAFF. J is TRBJ1-1 and V is TRBV4-3, with TRBD1 matching over 9 bases. The V gene end was trimmed by 2 bases and the J gene end by 7 bases; junction bases not matched to a gene: 14. CDR3 size: 17 residues. Germline V gene sequence: CDR1 LGHNA, CDR2 YSLEER.

This chain joins TRBV6-1 and TRBJ2-7, with 8 bases that match TRBD2. Germline assignment: CDR1 MNHNS and CDR2 SASEGT. The CDR3 has 15 amino acids. V lost 6 bases and J lost 7; bases outside the gene matches: 14. This chain's CDR3 is CASRGLGAGAQEQYF. The CDR3 DNA reads as TGTGCCAGCAGGGGCTTGGGAGCGGGGGCCCAAGAGCAGTACTTC.

This sequence joins TRBV19 and TRBJ2-3, with D perhaps TRBD1 (5 bases). CDR1 is LNHDA and CDR2 is SQIVND in the germline V gene (reference sequence). CDR3 length equals 15 residues. The germline V and J ends were trimmed by 4 bases and 0 bases, with 11 bases remaining between them. CDR3 nucleotides: TGTGCCAGTAGTAACCAGGGTATAAGCACAGATACGCAGTATTTT. Translated, it gives CASSNQGISTDTQYF.

This clone counts as large. CDR3 sequence (DNA): TGTGCCAGCACAGGGTACAATGAGCAGTTCTTC. Translated, it gives CASTGYNEQFF. The chain has TRBV28 and TRBJ2-1; a possible D gene is TRBD1 (5 bases). CDR1 and CDR2 (germline): MDHEN, SYDVKM. V lost 7 bases and J 4 bases, leaving 5 bases between the germline ends. The CDR3 contains 11 residues.

J is TRBJ1-6 and V is TRBV11-2, with no clear D. The CDR3 has 13 residues. CDR1 and CDR2 from the germline V gene are SGHAT and FQNNGV. V gave up 4 bases and J gave up 7 bases, with 8 bases separating them. CDR3 in amino acids: CASSSSLNSPLHF. The CDR3 DNA is TGTGCCAGCAGCTCTTCTCTGAATTCACCCCTCCACTTT.

The chain couples TRBV19 to TRBJ1-1, with TRBD1 matching 8 bases. The CDR3 extends over 15 amino acids. After removal of 6 bases from V and 4 bases from J, the junction contained 10 bases not matched to a gene. CDR1 is LNHDA, CDR2 SQIVND, per germline (reference sequence). The CDR3 loop is CASSSIRGPGTEAFF. In DNA, the CDR3 is TGTGCCAGTAGCTCTATCAGGGGGCCTGGCACTGAAGCTTTCTTT.

This clone was seen only a few times. V usage is TRBV7-9 and J usage is TRBJ2-2, with 7 bases aligning to TRBD1. CDR1 SEHNR and CDR2 FQNEAQ come from the germline V gene (reference sequence). J gave up 3 bases and V 2 bases, and 6 bases lay outside the gene matches. This CDR3 is built from 16 residues. The CDR3 region has the DNA TGTGCCAGCAGCTTAAGGGGGCCTCCCCACACCGGGGAGCTGTTTTTT. It codes for CASSLRGPPHTGELFF.

This clone was picked up a small number of times. This chain joins TRBV6-6 and TRBJ2-2; 13 bases agree with TRBD2. There are 16 residues in the CDR3. V shed 6 bases, J shed 6 bases, and the junction held 7 bases outside the gene matches. Germline CDR1 MNHNY, CDR2 SVGAGI (reference sequence). CDR3 in amino acids: CASSQTSGGSAGELFF. In DNA, the CDR3 is TGTGCCAGCAGCCAGACTAGCGGGGGGAGTGCCGGGGAGCTGTTTTTT.

This clone has just a few counts. The chain combines TRBV19 with TRBJ2-6; D remains ambiguous. V was shortened by 6 bases and J by 0 bases, with 9 bases between the two germline ends. The V gene's germline CDR1 is LNHDA and CDR2 SQIVND (reference sequence). This CDR3 has 15 residues. The CDR3 DNA follows: TGTGCCAGTAGGCGAACAGCCTCTGGGGCCAACGTCCTGACTTTC. Its translation is CASRRTASGANVLTF.

This clone is labeled large. The V and J genes are TRBV11-2 and TRBJ1-1, with D unresolved. In germline, CDR1 is SGHAT, CDR2 FQNNGV. The CDR3 length is 14 residues. The V end lost 4 bases, the J end lost 1 base, and 10 bases lay between the germline ends. In DNA, the CDR3 is TGTGCCAGCAGCTGGCCTCCCGAGAACACTGAAGCTTTCTTT. Translating gives CASSWPPENTEAFF.

The chain carries TRBV7-2 and TRBJ2-2; 7 bases map to TRBD1. With 2 bases clipped from V and 3 bases from J, the junction kept 6 bases outside the gene matches. The CDR3 has 16 amino acids. CDR1 is SGHTA and CDR2 is FQGNSA in the germline V gene. CDR3: CASSLRGPPHTGELFF. In DNA, the CDR3 is TGTGCCAGCAGCTTAAGGGGGCCTCCCCACACCGGGGAGCTGTTTTTT. Full variable domain (rest looked up from reference TRBV7-2 and TRBJ2-2): GAGVSQSPSNKVTEKGKDVELRCDPISGHTALYWYRQSLGQGLEFLIYFQGNSAPDKSGLPSDRFSAERTGGSVSTLTIQRTQQEDSAVYLCASSLRGPPHTGELFFGEGSRLTVL.

With regard to this clone: The final CDR3 position lacks the conserved phenylalanine or tryptophan, pointing to a likely read error. The V gene is TRBV11-2, the J gene TRBJ2-7, with 10 nucleotides matching TRBD2. V shed 3 bases and J 5 bases; nucleotides not matched to a gene: 19. Germline CDR1 is SGHAT and CDR2 is FQNNGV. CDR3 length: 19 amino acids. CDR3 in amino acids: CASSFHGVSAGLAGDEQYL. CDR3 DNA: TGTGCCAGCAGCTTCCATGGGGTTTCGGCGGGGCTAGCGGGGGACGAGCAGTACCTC.